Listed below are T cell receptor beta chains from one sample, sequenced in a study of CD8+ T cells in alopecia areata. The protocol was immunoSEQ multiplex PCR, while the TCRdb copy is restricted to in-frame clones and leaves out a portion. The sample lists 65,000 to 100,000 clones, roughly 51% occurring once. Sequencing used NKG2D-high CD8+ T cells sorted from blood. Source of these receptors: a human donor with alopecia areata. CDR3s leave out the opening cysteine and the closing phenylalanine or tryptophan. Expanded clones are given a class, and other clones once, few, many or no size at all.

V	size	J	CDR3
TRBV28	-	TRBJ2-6	GVSGANVLT
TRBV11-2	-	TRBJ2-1	ASSSRDRGGSYNEQF
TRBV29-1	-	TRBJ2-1	SVEVRPDPYNEQF
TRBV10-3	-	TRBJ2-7	AISSDGEQY
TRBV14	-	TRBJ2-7	ASSQSGGEQY
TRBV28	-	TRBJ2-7	ASSLGRSSYEQY
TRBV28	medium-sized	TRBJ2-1	ASLGLAGSRYNEQF
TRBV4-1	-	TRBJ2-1	ASSPKHGLAVYNEQF
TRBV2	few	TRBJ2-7	ASSRGVPGFEQY
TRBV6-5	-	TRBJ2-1	ASTRGADEQF
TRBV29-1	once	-	SVVANYEQY
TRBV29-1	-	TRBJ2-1	SVAKPTGANEQF
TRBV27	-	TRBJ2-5	ASSIYGTRETQY